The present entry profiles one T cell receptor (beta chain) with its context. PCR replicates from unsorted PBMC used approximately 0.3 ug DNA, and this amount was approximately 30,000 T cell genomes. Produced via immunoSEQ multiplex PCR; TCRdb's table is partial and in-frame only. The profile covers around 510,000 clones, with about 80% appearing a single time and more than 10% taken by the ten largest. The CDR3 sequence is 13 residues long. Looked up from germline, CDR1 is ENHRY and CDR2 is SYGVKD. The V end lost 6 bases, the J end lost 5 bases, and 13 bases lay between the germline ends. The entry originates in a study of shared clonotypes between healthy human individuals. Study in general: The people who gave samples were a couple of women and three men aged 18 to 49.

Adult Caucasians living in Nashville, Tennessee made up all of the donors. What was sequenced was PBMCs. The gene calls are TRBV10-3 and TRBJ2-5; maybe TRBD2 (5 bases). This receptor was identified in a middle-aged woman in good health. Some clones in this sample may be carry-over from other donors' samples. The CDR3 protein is CAISRGLGETQYF. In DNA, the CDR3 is TGTGCCATCAGCCGGGGATTAGGGGAGACCCAGTACTTC.